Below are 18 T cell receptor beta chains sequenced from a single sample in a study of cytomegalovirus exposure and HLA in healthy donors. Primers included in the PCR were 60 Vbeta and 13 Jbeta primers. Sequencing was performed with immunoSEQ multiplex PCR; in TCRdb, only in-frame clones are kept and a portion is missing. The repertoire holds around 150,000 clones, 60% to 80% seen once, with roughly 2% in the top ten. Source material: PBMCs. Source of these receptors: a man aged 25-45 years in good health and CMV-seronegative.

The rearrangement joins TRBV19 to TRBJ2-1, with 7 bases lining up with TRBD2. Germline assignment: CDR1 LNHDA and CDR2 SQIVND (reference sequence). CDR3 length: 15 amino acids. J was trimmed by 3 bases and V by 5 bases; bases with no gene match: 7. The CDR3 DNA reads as TGTGCCAGTAGTCATACGCGGGAGTACTACAATGAGCAGTTCTTC. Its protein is CASSHTREYYNEQFF.

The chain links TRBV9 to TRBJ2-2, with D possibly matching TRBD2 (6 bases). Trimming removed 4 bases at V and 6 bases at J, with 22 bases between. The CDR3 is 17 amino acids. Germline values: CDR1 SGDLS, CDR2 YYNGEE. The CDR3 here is CASSPPGWGGTPGELFF. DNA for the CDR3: TGTGCCAGCAGCCCCCCCGGTTGGGGCGGGACCCCCGGGGAGCTGTTTTTT.

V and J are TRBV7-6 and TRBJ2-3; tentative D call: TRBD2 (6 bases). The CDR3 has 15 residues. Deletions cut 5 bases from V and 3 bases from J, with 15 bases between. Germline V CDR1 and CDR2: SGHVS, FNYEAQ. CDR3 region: CASSKERVGTDTQYF. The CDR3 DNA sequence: TGTGCCAGCAGCAAGGAGCGGGTAGGGACAGATACGCAGTATTTT.

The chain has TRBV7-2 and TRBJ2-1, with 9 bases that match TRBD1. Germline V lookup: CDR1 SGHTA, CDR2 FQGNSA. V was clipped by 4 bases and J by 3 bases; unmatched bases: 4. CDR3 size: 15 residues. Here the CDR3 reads CASSSRDRVYNEQFF. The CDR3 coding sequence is TGTGCCAGCAGCTCCCGGGACAGGGTCTACAATGAGCAGTTCTTC. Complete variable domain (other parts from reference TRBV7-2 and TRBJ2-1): GAGVSQSPSNKVTEKGKDVELRCDPISGHTALYWYRQSLGQGLEFLIYFQGNSAPDKSGLPSDRFSAERTGGSVSTLTIQRTQQEDSAVYLCASSSRDRVYNEQFFGPGTRLTVL.

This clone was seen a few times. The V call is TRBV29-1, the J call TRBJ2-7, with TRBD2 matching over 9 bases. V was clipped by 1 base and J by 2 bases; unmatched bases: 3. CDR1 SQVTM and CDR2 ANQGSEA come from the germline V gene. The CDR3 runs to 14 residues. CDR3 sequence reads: CSVEVAGETYEQYF. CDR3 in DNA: TGCAGCGTTGAAGTAGCGGGAGAGACCTACGAGCAGTACTTC.

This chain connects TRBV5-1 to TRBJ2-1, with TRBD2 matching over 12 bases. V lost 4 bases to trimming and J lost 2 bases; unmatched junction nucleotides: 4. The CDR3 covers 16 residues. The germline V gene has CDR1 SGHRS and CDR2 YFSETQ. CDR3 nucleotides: TGCGCCAGCAGCCTAGGGACTAGCGGGCCCTACAATGAGCAGTTCTTC. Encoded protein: CASSLGTSGPYNEQFF. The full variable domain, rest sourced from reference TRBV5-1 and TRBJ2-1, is KAGVTQTPRYLIKTRGQQVTLSCSPISGHRSVSWYQQTPGQGLQFLFEYFSETQRNKGNFPGRFSGRQFSNSRSEMNVSTLELGDSALYLCASSLGTSGPYNEQFFGPGTRLTVL.

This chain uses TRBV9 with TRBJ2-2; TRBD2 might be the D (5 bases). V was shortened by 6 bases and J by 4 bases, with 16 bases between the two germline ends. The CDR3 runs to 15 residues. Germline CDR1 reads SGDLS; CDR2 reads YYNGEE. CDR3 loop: CASTPGGFGTGELFF. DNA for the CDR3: TGTGCCAGCACCCCCGGCGGGTTTGGCACCGGGGAGCTGTTTTTT.

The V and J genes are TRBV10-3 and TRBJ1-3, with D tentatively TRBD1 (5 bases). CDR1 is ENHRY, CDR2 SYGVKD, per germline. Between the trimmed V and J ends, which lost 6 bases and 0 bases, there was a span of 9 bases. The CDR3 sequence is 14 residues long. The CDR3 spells CAISDSRSGNTIYF. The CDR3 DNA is TGTGCCATCAGCGACAGCCGCTCTGGAAACACCATATATTTT.

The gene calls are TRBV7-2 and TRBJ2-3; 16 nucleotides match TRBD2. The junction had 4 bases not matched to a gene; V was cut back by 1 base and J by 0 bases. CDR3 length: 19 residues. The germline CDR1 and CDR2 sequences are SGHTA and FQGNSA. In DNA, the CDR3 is TGTGCCAGCAGCTTAGGGGGACTAGCGGGGGGGTATAGCACAGATACGCAGTATTTT. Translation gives CASSLGGLAGGYSTDTQYF.

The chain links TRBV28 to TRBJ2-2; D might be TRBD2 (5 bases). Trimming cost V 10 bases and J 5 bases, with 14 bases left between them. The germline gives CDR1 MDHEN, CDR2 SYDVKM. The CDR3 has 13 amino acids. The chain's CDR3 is CAIHDPGTGELFF. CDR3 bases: TGTGCCATTCACGACCCGGGGACCGGGGAGCTGTTTTTT.

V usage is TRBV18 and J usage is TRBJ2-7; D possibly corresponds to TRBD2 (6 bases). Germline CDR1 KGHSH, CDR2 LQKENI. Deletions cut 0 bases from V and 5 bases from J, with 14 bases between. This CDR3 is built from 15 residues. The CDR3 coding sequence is TGTGCCAGCTCACCACCAGGAGGGACCCTCCACGAGCAGTACTTC. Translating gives CASSPPGGTLHEQYF. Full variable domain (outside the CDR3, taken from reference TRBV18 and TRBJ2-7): NAGVMQNPRHLVRRRGQEARLRCSPMKGHSHVYWYRQLPEEGLKFMVYLQKENIIDESGMPKERFSAEFPKEGPSILRIQQVVRGDSAAYFCASSPPGGTLHEQYFGPGTRLTVT.

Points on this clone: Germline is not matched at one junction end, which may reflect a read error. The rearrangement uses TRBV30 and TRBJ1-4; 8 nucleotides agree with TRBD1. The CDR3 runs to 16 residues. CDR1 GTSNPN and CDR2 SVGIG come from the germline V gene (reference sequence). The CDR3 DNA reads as TGTGCCTGCAGTGCCCCACAGGGGGGGACGGATGAAAAACTGTTTTTT. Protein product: CACSAPQGGTDEKLFF.

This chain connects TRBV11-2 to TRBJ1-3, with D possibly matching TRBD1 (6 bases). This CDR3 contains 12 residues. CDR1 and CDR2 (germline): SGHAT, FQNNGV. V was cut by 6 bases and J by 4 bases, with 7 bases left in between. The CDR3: CASRQGGNTIYF. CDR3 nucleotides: TGTGCCAGCAGACAGGGAGGAAACACCATATATTTT.

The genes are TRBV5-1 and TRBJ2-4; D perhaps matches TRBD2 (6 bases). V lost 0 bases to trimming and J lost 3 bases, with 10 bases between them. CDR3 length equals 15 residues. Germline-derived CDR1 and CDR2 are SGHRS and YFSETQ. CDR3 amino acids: CASSLDGGYKNIQYF. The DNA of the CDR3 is TGCGCCAGCAGCTTGGATGGAGGGTACAAAAACATTCAGTACTTC.

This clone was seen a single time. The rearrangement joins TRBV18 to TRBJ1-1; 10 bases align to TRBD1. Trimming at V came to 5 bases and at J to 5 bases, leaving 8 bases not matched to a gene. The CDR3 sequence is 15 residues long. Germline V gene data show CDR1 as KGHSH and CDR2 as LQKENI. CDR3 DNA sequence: TGTGCCAGCTCATCAACCGGGACAGGGGTGACTGAAGCTTTCTTT. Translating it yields CASSSTGTGVTEAFF.

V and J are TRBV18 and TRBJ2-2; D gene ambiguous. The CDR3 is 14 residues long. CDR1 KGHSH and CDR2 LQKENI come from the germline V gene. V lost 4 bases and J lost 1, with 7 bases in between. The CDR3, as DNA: TGTGCCAGCTCACAGCAGGAGAACACCGGGGAGCTGTTTTTT. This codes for CASSQQENTGELFF.

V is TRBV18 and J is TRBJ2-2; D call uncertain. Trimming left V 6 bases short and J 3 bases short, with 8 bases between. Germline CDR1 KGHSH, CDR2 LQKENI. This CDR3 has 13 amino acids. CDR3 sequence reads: CASSAPDTGELFF. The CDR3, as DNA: TGTGCCAGCTCCGCCCCAGACACCGGGGAGCTGTTTTTT.

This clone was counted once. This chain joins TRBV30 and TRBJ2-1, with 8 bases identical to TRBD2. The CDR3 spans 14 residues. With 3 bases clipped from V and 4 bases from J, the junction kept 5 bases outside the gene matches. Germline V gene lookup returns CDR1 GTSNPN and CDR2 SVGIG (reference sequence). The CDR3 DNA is TGTGCCTGGAGCGTCGCGGGAGGTTACAATGAGCAGTTCTTC. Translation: CAWSVAGGYNEQFF.